The clone carrying this T cell receptor (beta chain) has only a few counts. These data belong to a study of response to subunit inactivated influenza vaccine. This CDR3 spans 15 amino acids. Germline trimming cut 2 bases from V and 3 bases from J; bases unmatched to any gene: 3. TCRdb passed the RT-PCR reads through MiXCR, listing each CDR3 protein once. The repertoire holds over 800,000 distinct CDR3 sequences, with 21% as singletons. Sequenced material: PBMCs from blood, taken about 5 days after vaccination. This receptor was obtained from a man in his fifties or sixties who received an inactivated influenza vaccine. The chain has TRBV12-3 or TRBV12-4 and TRBJ1-5, with 8 bases fitting TRBD1. Here the CDR3 reads CASSLQGALNQPQHF. The CDR3 DNA follows: TGTGCCAGCAGTTTACAGGGGGCCCTCAATCAGCCCCAGCATTTT.